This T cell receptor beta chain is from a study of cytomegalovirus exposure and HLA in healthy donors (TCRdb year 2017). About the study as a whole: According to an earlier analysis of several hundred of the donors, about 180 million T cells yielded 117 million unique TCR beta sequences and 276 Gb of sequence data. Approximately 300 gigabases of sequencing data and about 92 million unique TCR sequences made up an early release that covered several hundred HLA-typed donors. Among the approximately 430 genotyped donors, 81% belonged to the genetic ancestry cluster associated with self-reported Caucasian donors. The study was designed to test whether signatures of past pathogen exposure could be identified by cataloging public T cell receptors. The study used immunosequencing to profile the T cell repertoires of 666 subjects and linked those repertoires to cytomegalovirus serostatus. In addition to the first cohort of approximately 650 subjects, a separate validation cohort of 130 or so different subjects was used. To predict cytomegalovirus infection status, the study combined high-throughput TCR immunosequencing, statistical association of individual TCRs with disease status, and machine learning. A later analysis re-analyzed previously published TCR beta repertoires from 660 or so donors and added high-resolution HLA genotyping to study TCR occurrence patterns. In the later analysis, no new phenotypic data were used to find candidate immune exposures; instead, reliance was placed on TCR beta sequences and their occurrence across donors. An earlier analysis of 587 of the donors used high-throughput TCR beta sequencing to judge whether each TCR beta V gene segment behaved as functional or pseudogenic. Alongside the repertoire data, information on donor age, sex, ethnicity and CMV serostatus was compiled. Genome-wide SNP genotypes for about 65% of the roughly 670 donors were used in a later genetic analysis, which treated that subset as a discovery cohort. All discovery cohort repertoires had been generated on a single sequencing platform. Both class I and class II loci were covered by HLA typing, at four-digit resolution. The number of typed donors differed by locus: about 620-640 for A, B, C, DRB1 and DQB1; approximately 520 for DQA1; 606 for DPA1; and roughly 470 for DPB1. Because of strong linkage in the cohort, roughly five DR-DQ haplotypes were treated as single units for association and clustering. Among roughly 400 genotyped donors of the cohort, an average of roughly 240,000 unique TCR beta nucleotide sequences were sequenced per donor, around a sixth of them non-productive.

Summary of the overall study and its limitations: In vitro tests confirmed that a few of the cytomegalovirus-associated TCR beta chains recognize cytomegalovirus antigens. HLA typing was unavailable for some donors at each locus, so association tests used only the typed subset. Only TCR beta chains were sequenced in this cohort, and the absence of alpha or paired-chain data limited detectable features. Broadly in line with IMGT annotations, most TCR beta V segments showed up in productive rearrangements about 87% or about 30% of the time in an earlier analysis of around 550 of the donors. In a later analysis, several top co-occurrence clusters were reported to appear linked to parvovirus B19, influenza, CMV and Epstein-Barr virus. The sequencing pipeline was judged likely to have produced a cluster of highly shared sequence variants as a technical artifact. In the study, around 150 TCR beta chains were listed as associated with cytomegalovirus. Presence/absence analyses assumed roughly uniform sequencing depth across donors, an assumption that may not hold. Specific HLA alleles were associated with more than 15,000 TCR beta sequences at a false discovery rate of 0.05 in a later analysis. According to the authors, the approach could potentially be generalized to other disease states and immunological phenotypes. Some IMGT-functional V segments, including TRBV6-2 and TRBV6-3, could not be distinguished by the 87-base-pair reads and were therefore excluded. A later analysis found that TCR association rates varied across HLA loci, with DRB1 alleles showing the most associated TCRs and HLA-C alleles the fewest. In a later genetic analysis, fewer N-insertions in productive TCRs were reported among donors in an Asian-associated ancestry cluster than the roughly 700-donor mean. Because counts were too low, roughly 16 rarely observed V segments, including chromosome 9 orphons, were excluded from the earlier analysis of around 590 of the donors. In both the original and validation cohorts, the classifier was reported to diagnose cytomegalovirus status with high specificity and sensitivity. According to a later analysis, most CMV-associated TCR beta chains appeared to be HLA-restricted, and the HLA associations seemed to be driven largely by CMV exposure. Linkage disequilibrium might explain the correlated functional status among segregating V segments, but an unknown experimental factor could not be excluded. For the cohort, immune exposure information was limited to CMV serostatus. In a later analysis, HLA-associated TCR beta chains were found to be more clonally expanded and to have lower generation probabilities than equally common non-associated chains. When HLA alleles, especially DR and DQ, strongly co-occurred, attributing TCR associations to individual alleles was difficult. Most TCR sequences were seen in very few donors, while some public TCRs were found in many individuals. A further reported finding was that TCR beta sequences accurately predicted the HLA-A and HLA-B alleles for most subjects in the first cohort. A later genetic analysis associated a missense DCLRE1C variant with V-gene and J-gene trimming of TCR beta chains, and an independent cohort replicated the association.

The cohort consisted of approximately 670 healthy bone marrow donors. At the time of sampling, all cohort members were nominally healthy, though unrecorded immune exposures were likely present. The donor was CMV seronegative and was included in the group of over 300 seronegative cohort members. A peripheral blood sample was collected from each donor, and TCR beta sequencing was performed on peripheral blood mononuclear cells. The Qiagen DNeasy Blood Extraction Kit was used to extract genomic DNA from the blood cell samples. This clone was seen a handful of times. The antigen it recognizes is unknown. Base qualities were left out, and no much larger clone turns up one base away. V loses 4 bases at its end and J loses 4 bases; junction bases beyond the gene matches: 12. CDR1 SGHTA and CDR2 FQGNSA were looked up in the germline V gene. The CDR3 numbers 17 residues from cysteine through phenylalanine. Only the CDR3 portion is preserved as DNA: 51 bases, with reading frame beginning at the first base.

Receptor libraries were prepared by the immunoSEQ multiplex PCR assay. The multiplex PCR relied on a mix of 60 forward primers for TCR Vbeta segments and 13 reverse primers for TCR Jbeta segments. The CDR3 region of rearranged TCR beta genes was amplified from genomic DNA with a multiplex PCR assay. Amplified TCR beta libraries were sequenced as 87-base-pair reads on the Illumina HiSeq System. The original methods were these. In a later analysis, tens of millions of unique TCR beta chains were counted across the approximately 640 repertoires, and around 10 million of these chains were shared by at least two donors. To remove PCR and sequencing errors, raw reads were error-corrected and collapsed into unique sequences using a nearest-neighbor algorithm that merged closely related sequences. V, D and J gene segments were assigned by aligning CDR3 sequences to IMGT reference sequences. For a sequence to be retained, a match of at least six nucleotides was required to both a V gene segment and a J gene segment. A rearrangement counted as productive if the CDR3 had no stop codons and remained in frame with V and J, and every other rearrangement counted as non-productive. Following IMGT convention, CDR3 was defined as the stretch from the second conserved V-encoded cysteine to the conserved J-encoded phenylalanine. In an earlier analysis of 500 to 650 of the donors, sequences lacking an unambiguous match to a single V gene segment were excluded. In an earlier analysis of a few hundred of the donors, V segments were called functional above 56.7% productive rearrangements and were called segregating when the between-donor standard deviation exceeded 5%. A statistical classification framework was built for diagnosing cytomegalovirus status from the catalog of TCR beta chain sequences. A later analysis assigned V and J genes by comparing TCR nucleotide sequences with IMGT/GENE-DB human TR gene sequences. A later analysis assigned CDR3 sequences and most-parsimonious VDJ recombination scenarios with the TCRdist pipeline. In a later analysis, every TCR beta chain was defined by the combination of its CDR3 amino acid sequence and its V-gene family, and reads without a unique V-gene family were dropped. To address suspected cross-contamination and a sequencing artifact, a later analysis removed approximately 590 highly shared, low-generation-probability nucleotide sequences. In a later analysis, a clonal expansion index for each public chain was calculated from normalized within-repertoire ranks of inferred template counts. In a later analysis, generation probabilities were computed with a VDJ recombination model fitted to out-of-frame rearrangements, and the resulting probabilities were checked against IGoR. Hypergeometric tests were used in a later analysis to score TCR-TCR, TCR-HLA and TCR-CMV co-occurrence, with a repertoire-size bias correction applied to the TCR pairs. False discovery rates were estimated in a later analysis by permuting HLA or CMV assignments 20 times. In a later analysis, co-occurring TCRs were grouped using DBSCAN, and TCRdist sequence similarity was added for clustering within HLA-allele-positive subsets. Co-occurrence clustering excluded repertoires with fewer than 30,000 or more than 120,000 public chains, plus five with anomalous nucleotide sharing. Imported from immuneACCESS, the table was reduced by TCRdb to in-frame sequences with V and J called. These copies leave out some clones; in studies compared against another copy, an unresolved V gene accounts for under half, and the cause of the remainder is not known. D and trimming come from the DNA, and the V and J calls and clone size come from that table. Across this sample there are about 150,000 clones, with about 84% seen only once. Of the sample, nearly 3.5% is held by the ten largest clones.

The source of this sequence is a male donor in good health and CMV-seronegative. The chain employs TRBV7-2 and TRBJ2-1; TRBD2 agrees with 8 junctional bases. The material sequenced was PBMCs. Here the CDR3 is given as CASSSAKASGLYNEQFF. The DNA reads TGTGCCAGCAGCTCTGCCAAGGCTAGCGGGTTGTACAATGAGCAGTTCTTC.